These 19 T cell receptor beta chains were sequenced from one sample in a study of control samples from healthy donors and cancer patients. Some clones are missing from TCRdb's copy, which holds only in-frame ones; the method was immunoSEQ multiplex PCR. The table lists 74,000 or so clones, approximately 90% of them singletons, with 7.2% in the top ten. The sequencing input was blood. The receptors were gathered from a man aged 50-59 years in good health.

This clone is a singleton in its sample. The chain is built from TRBV15 and TRBJ2-1; weak D call: TRBD2 (7 bases). Germline CDR1 is LNHNV and CDR2 is YYDKDF (reference sequence). The CDR3 totals 15 residues. The V and J ends lost 5 bases and 7 bases respectively, with 18 bases between them. As DNA, the CDR3 is TGTGCCACCAGCCCACGGGGGGCGAAGTCGAATGAGCAGTTCTTC. Amino acids: CATSPRGAKSNEQFF.

The V and J genes are TRBV21-1 and TRBJ2-3. TRBV21-1 counts as a pseudogene. The CDR3 consists of 18 residues. CDR3 region: CASSQPPGRKLPTDTQYF. The CDR3 coding sequence is TGTGCCAGCAGCCAACCGCCTGGACGGAAACTACCCACAGATACGCAGTATTTT.

The chain couples TRBV7-2 to TRBJ1-2, with TRBD1 identical over 7 bases. V lost 5 bases, J lost 2 bases, and 8 bases stayed unmatched. CDR1 and CDR2 (germline): SGHTA, FQGNSA. The CDR3 totals 15 residues. CDR3 DNA: TGTGCCAGCAGCGGGAGCCAGGGGGTAAACTATGGCTACACCTTC. Translated, it gives CASSGSQGVNYGYTF.

J is TRBJ1-2 and V is TRBV7-2, with D perhaps matching TRBD1 (5 bases). This CDR3 has 16 amino acids. Germline lookup yields CDR1 SGHTA and CDR2 FQGNSA. With 0 bases removed from V and 3 bases from J, the gap between germline ends came to 14 bases. CDR3 nucleotides: TGTGCCAGCAGCTTAGCCAGCTCAGGGAGCGACTATGGCTACACCTTC. As protein: CASSLASSGSDYGYTF.

The chain uses TRBV7-3 and TRBJ1-1; no clear D gene. Germline V CDR1 and CDR2: SGHTA, FQGTGA. V was pared by 5 bases and J by 5 bases, with 12 bases between. CDR3 length: 13 amino acids. The CDR3 protein is CASSPRQLTEAFF. In nucleotides, the CDR3 is TGTGCCAGCAGCCCCCGACAATTAACTGAAGCTTTCTTT.

The rearrangement links TRBV4-3 to TRBJ2-5; 8 bases map to TRBD1. This CDR3 has 14 amino acids. Germline trimming cut 3 bases from V and 0 bases from J; bases unmatched to any gene: 0. CDR1 is LGHNA and CDR2 is YSLEER in the germline V gene. The CDR3 here is CASSQGQDQETQYF. The CDR3 DNA sequence: TGCGCCAGCAGCCAGGGACAGGACCAAGAGACCCAGTACTTC.

The rearrangement links TRBV7-2 to TRBJ1-1; D not resolved. The CDR3 runs 11 residues. V shed 6 bases and J shed 10 bases, with 12 bases lying between them. Germline lookup yields CDR1 SGHTA and CDR2 FQGNSA. For the CDR3, the DNA is TGTGCCAGCAGTCGCATTTTAGGAGCTTTCTTT. It specifies CASSRILGAFF. Drawing the rest from reference TRBV7-2 and TRBJ1-1, the complete variable domain is GAGVSQSPSNKVTEKGKDVELRCDPISGHTALYWYRQSLGQGLEFLIYFQGNSAPDKSGLPSDRFSAERTGGSVSTLTIQRTQQEDSAVYLCASSRILGAFFGQGTRLTVV.

The CDR3 here is CASSSQGSGSYNEQFF. CDR3 in DNA: TGTGCCAGCAGCTCTCAGGGATCGGGCTCCTACAATGAGCAGTTCTTC. The rearrangement joins TRBV6-4 to TRBJ2-1; D may be TRBD1 (5 bases). V lost 6 bases to trimming and J lost 0 bases, with 15 bases between them. This CDR3 has 16 amino acids. Germline lookup yields CDR1 MRHNA and CDR2 SNTAGT.

V gene TRBV29-1 combines with J gene TRBJ1-2, with D possibly matching TRBD1 (6 bases). The CDR3 length is 14 residues. V gave up 1 base and J gave up 4 bases, with 13 bases separating them. In germline, CDR1 is SQVTM, CDR2 ANQGSEA. As DNA, the CDR3 is TGCAGCGTTGAAGCGACAGGCGCCCCCTATGGCTACACCTTC. It specifies CSVEATGAPYGYTF.

V is TRBV10-3 and J is TRBJ1-6, with D tentatively TRBD1 (5 bases). Germline CDR1 ENHRY, CDR2 SYGVKD. The CDR3 spans 19 residues. V dropped 2 bases and J dropped 0 bases, with 17 bases sitting between them. The CDR3 DNA follows: TGTGCCATCAGTGAGCCGGAACAATGGGGGAGCTCCTATAATTCACCCCTCCACTTT. Its translation: CAISEPEQWGSSYNSPLHF.

CDR3 loop: CASAGQGGETQYF. The CDR3 DNA reads as TGTGCCAGCGCCGGACAGGGAGGGGAGACCCAGTACTTC. V is TRBV6-4 and J is TRBJ2-5; perhaps TRBD1 as D (8 bases). V lost 8 bases, J lost 5 bases, and 15 bases lay in between. The CDR3 is 13 amino acids. Germline CDR1 and CDR2: MRHNA and SNTAGT.

The V call is TRBV29-1, the J call TRBJ1-2, with 7 bases fitting TRBD1. V gave up 1 base and J gave up 1 base; unmatched junction bases: 6. This CDR3 has 15 amino acids. Germline CDR1 reads SQVTM; CDR2 reads ANQGSEA. Here the CDR3 DNA reads TGCAGCGTTGAAGGCTACAGGGGAGATAACTATGGCTACACCTTC. Translation: CSVEGYRGDNYGYTF.

The rearrangement links TRBV6-5 to TRBJ1-5; weak D call: TRBD1 (6 bases). CDR1 and CDR2 (germline): MNHEY, SVGAGI. The CDR3 has 14 amino acids. Trimming cost V 5 bases and J 3 bases, with 11 bases left between them. Written as DNA, the CDR3 is TGTGCCAGCAGTCCAGCAGGGGTCAATCAGCCCCAGCATTTT. Encoded protein: CASSPAGVNQPQHF.

The chain is built from TRBV2 and TRBJ2-7; D not certain. V lost 7 bases to trimming and J lost 1 base, with 11 bases between them. Germline values: CDR1 SNHLY, CDR2 FYNNEI. The CDR3 spans 13 residues. The DNA of the CDR3 is TGTGCCAGCACCCTTTGGCTATCCTACGAGCAGTACTTC. It codes for CASTLWLSYEQYF.

This chain's CDR3 is CASSSRQGGSDTQYF. The CDR3, as DNA: TGTGCCAGCAGCTCCAGACAGGGGGGCTCAGATACGCAGTATTTT. The rearrangement links TRBV3-1 (or the pseudogene TRBV3-2) to TRBJ2-3, with TRBD1 identical over 9 bases. CDR1 LGHDT and CDR2 YNNKEL come from the germline V gene (reference sequence). The length of the CDR3 is 15 residues. J gave up 4 bases and V 5 bases, and 7 bases lay outside the gene matches.

The V gene is TRBV27, the J gene TRBJ1-6; 8 positions match TRBD1. V lost 3 bases and J lost 10; bases outside the gene matches: 11. Germline CDR1 reads MNHEY; CDR2 reads SMNVEV (reference sequence). The CDR3 totals 16 residues. CDR3 bases: TGTGCCAGCAGTTTGCGGACAGGGAAGTTGAGCTCACCCCTCCACTTT. Amino acid sequence: CASSLRTGKLSSPLHF.

This clone was counted once. The genes are TRBV12-5 and TRBJ1-2; TRBD1 agrees at 12 bases. The CDR3 totals 16 residues. Germline lookup yields CDR1 LGHNT and CDR2 FRNRAP. The ends lost 2 bases at V and 8 bases at J; junction bases unmatched: 9. CDR3 sequence reads: CASGLPPGQGARGYTF. The CDR3 bases are TGTGCTAGTGGTTTGCCACCGGGACAGGGGGCTCGAGGCTACACCTTC.

This chain links TRBV5-8 with TRBJ1-4, with TRBD1 matching over 8 bases. This CDR3 is 16 amino acids long. Per the germline V gene, CDR1 is SGHTS and CDR2 is YDEGEE. Trimming took 0 bases from V and 5 from J; bases not matched to a gene: 6. The CDR3 reads CASSLANRQGNEKLFF. CDR3 nucleotide sequence: TGTGCCAGCAGCTTGGCGAATAGACAGGGGAATGAAAAACTGTTTTTT.

The chain is built from TRBV6-2 or TRBV6-3 and TRBJ2-7; D uncertain. Germline V CDR1 and CDR2: MNHEY, SVGEGT. V dropped 5 bases and J dropped 0 bases, with 8 bases sitting between them. CDR3 length: 13 residues. CDR3 bases: TGTGCCAGCAGTGCCGACATCTCCTACGAGCAGTACTTC. It specifies CASSADISYEQYF.